These 10 T cell receptor beta chains came from one sample sequenced in a study of OX40 agonist ivuxolimab in advanced cancers. The library was made by the immunoSEQ multiplex PCR assay. Imported from immuneACCESS, the table was reduced by TCRdb to in-frame sequences with V and J called. These copies leave out some clones; in studies compared against another copy, an unresolved V gene accounts for under half, and the cause of the remainder is not known. Recorded for this sample are tens of thousands of clones; about 83% of them occurred a single time. 11% to 15% of the sample rests with the top ten. Sequencing was performed on CD4+ or CD8+ T cells sorted from blood, taken in a trial of the OX40 agonist ivuxolimab. The receptors come from an adult with an advanced solid tumor such as melanoma, head and neck, liver or kidney cancer.

The chain employs TRBV7-8 and TRBJ2-2; D call uncertain. Trimming removed 1 base at V and 0 bases at J, with 9 bases between. The CDR3 spans 16 residues. Germline CDR1 is SGHVS and CDR2 is FQNEAQ. The CDR3, as DNA: TGTGCCAGCAGCTTAGTGGCACGGACGAACACCGGGGAGCTGTTTTTT. Protein product: CASSLVARTNTGELFF.

This clone was seen just once. This rearrangement joins TRBV4-2 to TRBJ1-1, with 7 nucleotides matching TRBD1. V gave up 5 bases and J gave up 4 bases; unmatched junction bases: 10. The CDR3 has 15 residues. Germline assignment: CDR1 LGHNA and CDR2 YNFKEQ. The CDR3 sequence: CASSLGQGGSTEAFF. The CDR3 region has the DNA TGTGCCAGCAGCTTGGGGCAGGGGGGTTCCACTGAAGCTTTCTTT.

The chain recombines TRBV11-3 with TRBJ2-3; D might be TRBD1 (5 bases). The CDR3 runs 17 residues. CDR1 SGHNT and CDR2 YENEEA come from the germline V gene. Between the trimmed V and J ends, which lost 0 bases and 0 bases, there was a span of 13 bases. The CDR3 spells CASSLDPDSYSTDTQYF. The CDR3 coding sequence is TGTGCCAGCAGCTTAGATCCCGACAGTTATAGCACAGATACGCAGTATTTT.

The rearrangement joins TRBV19 to TRBJ2-2; D is perhaps TRBD1 (6 bases). V was cut by 7 bases and J by 6 bases, with 21 bases left in between. The CDR3 totals 16 residues. Germline-derived CDR1 and CDR2 are LNHDA and SQIVND (reference sequence). DNA for the CDR3: TGTGCCAGTACCCCCGCAGGGGTTATCTTCGCCGGGGAGCTGTTTTTT. Translating gives CASTPAGVIFAGELFF.

This rearrangement joins TRBV19 to TRBJ1-1; D is unclear. V lost 3 bases and J 0 bases, leaving 5 bases between the germline ends. CDR3 size: 13 residues. Germline loops: CDR1 LNHDA, CDR2 SQIVND (reference sequence). CDR3 nucleotides: TGTGCCAGTAGTATTTCAGTGAACACTGAAGCTTTCTTT. Amino acids: CASSISVNTEAFF.

This clone was seen once. V gene TRBV10-2 combines with J gene TRBJ1-2, with D possibly TRBD1 on 5 matching bases. The CDR3 length is 13 residues. Trimming removed 1 base from V and 5 bases from J, with 8 bases in between. Germline V gives CDR1 WSHSY, CDR2 SAAADI. In DNA form, the CDR3 reads TGCGCCAGCAGTGAGTGGGAGGGGTATGGCTACACCTTC. Translating gives CASSEWEGYGYTF.

In its sample, this clone was seen a few times. The chain is built from TRBV2 and TRBJ1-2, with unresolved D. Trimming removed 3 bases from V and 0 bases from J, with 5 bases in between. The CDR3 sequence is 13 residues long. The germline V gene encodes CDR1 SNHLY and CDR2 FYNNEI. This chain's CDR3 is CASSDPANYGYTF. Written as DNA, the CDR3 is TGTGCCAGCAGTGACCCGGCTAACTATGGCTACACCTTC. Drawing the rest from reference TRBV2 and TRBJ1-2, the complete variable domain is EPEVTQTPSHQVTQMGQEVILRCVPISNHLYFYWYRQILGQKVEFLVSFYNNEISEKSEIFDDQFSVERPDGSNFTLKIRSTKLEDSAMYFCASSDPANYGYTFGSGTRLTVV.

This clone was detected once. The chain uses TRBV6-1 and TRBJ1-2; D perhaps matches TRBD1 (6 bases). The V and J ends lost 4 bases and 1 base respectively, with 13 bases between them. CDR1 is MNHNS, CDR2 SASEGT, per germline. CDR3 length: 15 residues. CDR3 nucleotide sequence: TGTGCCAGCAGTGTCCGGGACATCTATAACTATGGCTACACCTTC. Translation: CASSVRDIYNYGYTF.

This chain uses TRBV27 with TRBJ2-7; 13 bases are shared with TRBD2. Trimming cost V 8 bases and J 5 bases; bases outside gene matches: 9. There are 15 residues in the CDR3. The V gene's germline CDR1 is MNHEY and CDR2 SMNVEV (reference sequence). This chain's CDR3 is CASSGLAGERDEQYF. In nucleotides, the CDR3 is TGTGCCAGCTCAGGACTAGCGGGAGAGAGGGACGAGCAGTACTTC.

The chain is built from TRBV7-8 and TRBJ2-3, with D uncertain. CDR3 length: 16 residues. The V gene's germline CDR1 is SGHVS and CDR2 FQNEAQ. Trimming took off 1 base at V and 0 bases at J, with 11 bases between the two ends. As DNA, the CDR3 is TGTGCCAGCAGCTTAGGGCGGCTGATAAGCACAGATACGCAGTATTTT. Translation: CASSLGRLISTDTQYF.